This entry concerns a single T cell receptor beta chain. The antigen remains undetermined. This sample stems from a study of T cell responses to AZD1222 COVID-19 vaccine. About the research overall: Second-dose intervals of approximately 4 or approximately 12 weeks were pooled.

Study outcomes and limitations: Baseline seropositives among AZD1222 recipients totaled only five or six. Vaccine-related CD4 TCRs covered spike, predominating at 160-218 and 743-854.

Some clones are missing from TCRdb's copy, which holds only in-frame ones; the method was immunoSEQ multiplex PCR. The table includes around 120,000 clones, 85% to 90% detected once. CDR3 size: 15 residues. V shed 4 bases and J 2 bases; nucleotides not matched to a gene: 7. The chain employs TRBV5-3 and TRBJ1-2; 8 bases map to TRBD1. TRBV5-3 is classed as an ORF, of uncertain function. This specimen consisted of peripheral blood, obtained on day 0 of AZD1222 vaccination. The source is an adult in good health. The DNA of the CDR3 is TGTGCCAGAAGCCCCCAGGGGGCGGCGAACTATGGCTACACCTTC. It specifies CARSPQGAANYGYTF.